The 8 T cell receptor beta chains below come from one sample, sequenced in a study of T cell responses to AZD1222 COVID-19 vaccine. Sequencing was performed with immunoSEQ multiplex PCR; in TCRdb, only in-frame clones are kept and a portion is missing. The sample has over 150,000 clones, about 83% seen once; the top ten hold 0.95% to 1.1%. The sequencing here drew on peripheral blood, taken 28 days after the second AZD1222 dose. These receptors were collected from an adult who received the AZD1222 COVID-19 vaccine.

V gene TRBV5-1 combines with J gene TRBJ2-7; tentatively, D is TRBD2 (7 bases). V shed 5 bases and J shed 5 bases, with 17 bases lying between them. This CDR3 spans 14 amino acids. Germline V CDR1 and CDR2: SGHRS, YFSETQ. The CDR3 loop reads CASSTGGRGHEQYF. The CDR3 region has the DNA TGCGCCAGCAGTACCGGGGGGCGCGGCCACGAGCAGTACTTC.

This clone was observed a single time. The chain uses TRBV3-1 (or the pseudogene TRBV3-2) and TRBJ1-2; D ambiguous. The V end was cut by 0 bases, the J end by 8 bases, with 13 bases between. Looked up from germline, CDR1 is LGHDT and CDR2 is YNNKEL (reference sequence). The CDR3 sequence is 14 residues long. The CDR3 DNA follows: TGTGCCAGCAGCCAAGATAGGCACTCCCAAGGCTACACCTTC. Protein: CASSQDRHSQGYTF.

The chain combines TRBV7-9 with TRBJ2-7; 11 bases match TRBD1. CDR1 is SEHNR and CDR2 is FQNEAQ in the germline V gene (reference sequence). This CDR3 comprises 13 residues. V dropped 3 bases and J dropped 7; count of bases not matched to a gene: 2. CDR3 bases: TGTGCCAGCAGCTTCGGGACAGGGGGAGAGCAGTACTTC. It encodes CASSFGTGGEQYF.

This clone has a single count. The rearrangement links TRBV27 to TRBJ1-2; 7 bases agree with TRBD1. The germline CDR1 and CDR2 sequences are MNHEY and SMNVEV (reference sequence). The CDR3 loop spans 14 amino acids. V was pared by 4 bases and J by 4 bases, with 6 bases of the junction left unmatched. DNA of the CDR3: TGTGCCAGCAGTTCCCCGGGACAGTCCTATGGCTACACCTTC. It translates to CASSSPGQSYGYTF.

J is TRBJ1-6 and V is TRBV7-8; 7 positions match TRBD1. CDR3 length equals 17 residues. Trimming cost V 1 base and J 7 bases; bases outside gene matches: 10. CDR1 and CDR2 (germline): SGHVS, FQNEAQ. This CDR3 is CASSLGGQASTNSPLHF. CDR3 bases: TGTGCCAGCAGCTTAGGCGGACAGGCCAGCACGAATTCACCCCTCCACTTT.

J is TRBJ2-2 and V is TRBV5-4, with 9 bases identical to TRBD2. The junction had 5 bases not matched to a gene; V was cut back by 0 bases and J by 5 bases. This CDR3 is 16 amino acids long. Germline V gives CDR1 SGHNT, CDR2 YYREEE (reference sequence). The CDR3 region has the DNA TGTGCCAGCAGCTTGGGTAGCGGGAGCAGAACCGGGGAGCTGTTTTTT. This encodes CASSLGSGSRTGELFF.

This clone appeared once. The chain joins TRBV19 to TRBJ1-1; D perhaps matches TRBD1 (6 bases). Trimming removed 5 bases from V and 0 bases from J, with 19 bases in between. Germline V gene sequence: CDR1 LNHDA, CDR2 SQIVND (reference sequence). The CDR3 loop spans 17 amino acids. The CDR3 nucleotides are TGTGCCAGTAGTCCCCAGGGTAGGGGGGGAATGAACACTGAAGCTTTCTTT. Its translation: CASSPQGRGGMNTEAFF.

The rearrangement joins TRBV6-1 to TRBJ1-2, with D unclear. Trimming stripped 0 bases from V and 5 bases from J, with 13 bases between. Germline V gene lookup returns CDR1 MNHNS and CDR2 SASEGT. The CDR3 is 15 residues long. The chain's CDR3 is CASSEAAGDSYGYTF. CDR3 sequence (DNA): TGTGCCAGCAGTGAAGCGGCAGGAGATTCATATGGCTACACCTTC.